The 13 T cell receptor beta chains presented below share a single source sample, sequenced in a study of blood T cell repertoires in COVID-19. Here immunoSEQ multiplex PCR was the method, and the copy in TCRdb shows in-frame clones only, minus some. The sample carries tens of thousands of clones, around 90% recorded once. Material for sequencing was peripheral blood. These receptors all stem from a man aged 45-65 years with COVID-19, enrolled during active disease.

This chain links TRBV27 with TRBJ2-7, with 10 bases matching TRBD1. Germline assignment: CDR1 MNHEY and CDR2 SMNVEV (reference sequence). The junction had 0 bases not matched to a gene; V was cut back by 6 bases and J by 1 base. The CDR3 has 13 residues. CDR3 sequence (DNA): TGTGCCAGCAGGGGACAGGGGTCCTACGAGCAGTACTTC. Encoded protein: CASRGQGSYEQYF.

The gene calls are TRBV5-4 and TRBJ2-7, with 14 bases matching TRBD2. The length of the CDR3 is 14 residues. With 0 bases clipped from V and 7 bases from J, the junction kept 0 bases outside the gene matches. CDR1 and CDR2 (germline): SGHNT, YYREEE (reference sequence). CDR3 amino acids: CASSLGLAGGEQYF. The CDR3 nucleotides are TGTGCCAGCAGCTTGGGACTAGCGGGAGGGGAGCAGTACTTC. The full variable domain, its missing parts supplied by reference TRBV5-4 and TRBJ2-7, is ETGVTQSPTHLIKTRGQQVTLRCSSQSGHNTVSWYQQALGQGPQFIFQYYREEENGRGNFPPRFSGLQFPNYSSELNVNALELDDSALYLCASSLGLAGGEQYFGPGTRLTVT.

The rearrangement links TRBV29-1 to TRBJ2-2, with 8 bases aligning to TRBD1. Trimming at V came to 7 bases and at J to 1 base, leaving 5 bases not matched to a gene. Germline CDR1 is SQVTM and CDR2 is ANQGSEA. The CDR3 covers 14 residues. The CDR3 nucleotides read TGCAGCGCAACCGGGACAGGGAACACCGGGGAGCTGTTTTTT. This sequence encodes CSATGTGNTGELFF.

This clone has just a few counts. The chain uses TRBV5-1 and TRBJ2-7; D gene unclear. Germline CDR1 is SGHRS and CDR2 is YFSETQ. The CDR3 is made up of 13 amino acids. Deletions cut 2 bases from V and 6 bases from J, with 12 bases between. The CDR3 DNA sequence: TGCGCCAGCAGCTTACAGAGCAGGTCCGAGCAGTACTTC. Translation: CASSLQSRSEQYF.

This clone was detected only once. This chain links TRBV7-9 with TRBJ2-2; TRBD2 might be the D (6 bases). The CDR3 has 15 residues. Per germline, CDR1 SEHNR and CDR2 FQNEAQ (reference sequence). V shed 3 bases and J shed 4 bases, with 12 bases lying between them. In DNA, the CDR3 is TGTGCCAGCAGCTTCGGGACTCAGTTCACCGGGGAGCTGTTTTTT. It codes for CASSFGTQFTGELFF.

This sequence joins TRBV2 and TRBJ2-5; 9 bases agree with TRBD1. This CDR3 is built from 18 residues. J lost 5 bases, V lost 8 bases, and 21 bases had no gene match. Germline CDR1 reads SNHLY; CDR2 reads FYNNEI. CDR3 sequence: CASGSIISGTGRGETQYF. DNA for the CDR3: TGTGCCAGCGGAAGTATAATATCCGGGACAGGGCGAGGGGAGACCCAGTACTTC.

The chain joins TRBV5-1 to TRBJ1-1; 10 nucleotides line up with TRBD1. There are 19 residues in the CDR3. V shed 0 bases and J 1 base; nucleotides not matched to a gene: 12. CDR1 and CDR2 from the germline V gene are SGHRS and YFSETQ. The CDR3 nucleotides are TGCGCCAGCAGCTTGGACTTCCGGGACAGGGGTGGACGGAACACTGAAGCTTTCTTT. Protein: CASSLDFRDRGGRNTEAFF.

The V call is TRBV5-1, the J call TRBJ2-2; 7 bases fit TRBD2. V lost 4 bases and J lost 5; bases outside the gene matches: 14. Germline V gives CDR1 SGHRS, CDR2 YFSETQ. The CDR3 has 17 residues. The CDR3 region is CASSPGGGGFRTGELFF. CDR3 DNA: TGCGCCAGCAGCCCTGGAGGCGGGGGATTCCGGACCGGGGAGCTGTTTTTT.

This chain connects TRBV24-1 to TRBJ2-6; D call uncertain. This CDR3 spans 18 amino acids. CDR1 is KGHDR and CDR2 is SFDVKD in the germline V gene. Between the trimmed V and J ends, which lost 6 bases and 0 bases, there was a span of 17 bases. The CDR3 nucleotides are TGTGCCACCAGTAAATTCAGGCGCCCAGACTCTGGGGCCAACGTCCTGACTTTC. Protein product: CATSKFRRPDSGANVLTF.

The chain employs TRBV5-1 and TRBJ2-1, with D tentatively TRBD2 (5 bases). Germline loops: CDR1 SGHRS, CDR2 YFSETQ. V dropped 4 bases and J dropped 0 bases, with 14 bases sitting between them. The CDR3 loop spans 16 amino acids. The CDR3 reads CASSRIWAGSYNEQFF. CDR3 DNA sequence: TGCGCCAGCAGCAGGATTTGGGCGGGCTCCTACAATGAGCAGTTCTTC.

The chain combines TRBV4-1 with TRBJ2-5, with a possible D match to TRBD2 (7 bases). The CDR3 runs to 18 residues. Trimming left V 4 bases short and J 5 bases short, with 26 bases between. Germline V gene data show CDR1 as MGHRA and CDR2 as YSYEKL. The CDR3 loop reads CASSLRWGASGIHETQYF. The CDR3 DNA reads TGCGCCAGCAGCCTTCGGTGGGGGGCTAGCGGTATCCATGAGACCCAGTACTTC.

The rearrangement uses TRBV11-2 and TRBJ2-7; 9 nucleotides align to TRBD1. Germline trimming cut 2 bases from V and 2 bases from J; bases unmatched to any gene: 4. The germline V gene encodes CDR1 SGHAT and CDR2 FQNNGV. There are 15 residues in the CDR3. The CDR3 loop reads CASSLIGQGTYEQYF. The DNA for the CDR3 is TGTGCCAGCAGCTTAATAGGACAGGGGACCTACGAGCAGTACTTC.

This clone was counted a few times. The J gene is TRBJ1-1, the V gene TRBV11-2; D is ambiguous. Germline V gene sequence: CDR1 SGHAT, CDR2 FQNNGV. The V end was cut by 5 bases, the J end by 1 base, with 8 bases between. The CDR3 runs 13 residues. The CDR3 reads CASSPNTNTEAFF. The CDR3 DNA is TGTGCCAGCAGCCCTAATACGAACACTGAAGCTTTCTTT.